This is a list of T cell receptor beta chains from one sample in a study of blood T cell repertoires in COVID-19. Assay used: immunoSEQ multiplex PCR; TCRdb lists only in-frame clones, some missing. The data hold 95,000 to 150,000 clones, with around 80% observed a single time. Specimen: peripheral blood. The receptors were gathered from a man in his forties with active or convalescent COVID-19. The CDR3 runs from the conserved cysteine through the conserved F or W. A D gene is named only where the DNA matches it firmly. Size is stated for part of the rows, as once, few or many counts, or as a class when the clone is expanded.

D | size | J | V | CDR3 | DNA
- | few | TRBJ1-2 | TRBV29-1 | CSVDPSRGANYGYTF | TGCAGCGTTGACCCATCCAGAGGAGCTAACTATGGCTACACCTTC
- | - | TRBJ1-6 | TRBV28 | CASSRFGSNSPLHF | TGTGCCAGCAGCCGGTTCGGGTCCAATTCACCCCTCCACTTT
- | - | TRBJ1-2 | TRBV29-1 | CSVTSFGGEGGYTF | TGCAGCGTTACATCATTCGGCGGGGAGGGCGGCTACACCTTC
TRBD1 | - | TRBJ2-5 | TRBV2 | CASVGQGLQETQYF | TGTGCCAGCGTCGGACAGGGGCTTCAAGAGACCCAGTACTTC
- | - | TRBJ1-1 | TRBV2 | CASSEQFATEAFF | TGTGCCAGCAGTGAACAGTTTGCCACTGAAGCTTTCTTT
- | - | TRBJ1-4 | TRBV9 | CASTLNGQPNEKLFF | TGTGCCAGCACCCTGAATGGACAGCCTAATGAAAAACTGTTTTTT
- | - | TRBJ1-5 | TRBV27 | CASSLGAPDQPQHF | TGTGCCAGCAGTTTAGGGGCCCCGGATCAGCCCCAGCATTTT
- | - | TRBJ2-7 | TRBV11-2 | CASSSNVYEQYF | TGTGCCAGCAGCTCTAACGTCTACGAGCAGTACTTC
TRBD2 | - | TRBJ2-3 | TRBV30 | CAWSVTSGADTQYF | TGTGCCTGGAGTGTGACTAGCGGGGCTGATACGCAGTATTTT
- | - | TRBJ2-2 | TRBV27 | CASTSGYTGELFF | TGTGCCAGCACCTCGGGATACACCGGGGAGCTGTTTTTT
TRBD1 | - | TRBJ1-5 | TRBV4-1 | CASSQTGGYNQPQHF | TGCGCCAGCAGCCAAACAGGGGGCTACAATCAGCCCCAGCATTTT